A selection of T cell receptor beta chains follows, all from one sample in a study of cytomegalovirus exposure and HLA in healthy donors. Assay: immunoSEQ multiplex PCR; the TCRdb copy retains only in-frame clones and omits some. Found here are under 150,000 clones, around four fifths of them singletons; the top ten hold under 1.5%. Specimen: PBMCs. These receptors were collected from a male donor in good health and CMV-seropositive. The CDR3 runs from the conserved cysteine through the conserved F or W. The order of the fields is CDR3 length, V gene, J gene, D gene, clone size, CDR3 protein, CDR3 DNA. The D gene is left open where the match is weak. The size of a clone is reported for some rows only, either as once, few or many, or as a class for expanded clones.

>17|TRBV28|TRBJ2-3|TRBD2|NA
CASSLDEVAGSTDTQYF
TGTGCCAGCAGTTTAGACGAGGTAGCGGGGAGCACAGATACGCAGTATTTT
>14|TRBV29-1|TRBJ2-2|NA|NA
CSASPSGPTGELFF
TGCAGCGCTTCACCCTCAGGTCCCACCGGGGAGCTGTTTTTT
>14|TRBV19|TRBJ1-3|NA|NA
CASSLRVSGNTIYF
TGTGCCAGTAGTCTGCGGGTCTCTGGAAACACCATATATTTT
>15|TRBV6-6|TRBJ2-4|TRBD2|NA
CAGSYHGREQNIQYF
TGTGCCGGCAGTTATCATGGGCGGGAGCAAAACATTCAGTACTTC
>16|TRBV14|TRBJ1-1|TRBD1|NA
CASRPGQLFMNTEAFF
TGTGCCAGCAGGCCGGGACAGCTGTTCATGAACACTGAAGCTTTCTTT
>13|TRBV19|TRBJ2-7|NA|NA
CASSPAPRGEQYF
TGTGCCAGTAGTCCCGCCCCCAGGGGCGAGCAGTACTTC
>14|TRBV10-1|TRBJ2-2|NA|NA
CASSPRGLTGELFF
TGCGCCAGCAGTCCCAGGGGCCTCACCGGGGAGCTGTTTTTT
>15|TRBV13|TRBJ1-1|TRBD1|NA
CASSTGQGVSTEAFF
TGTGCCAGCAGCACCGGACAGGGCGTGAGCACTGAAGCTTTCTTT
>19|TRBV4-2|TRBJ2-1|TRBD2|NA
CASSQDSTSGSSSYNEQFF
TGTGCCAGCAGCCAAGATTCTACTAGCGGGTCGAGCTCCTACAATGAGCAGTTCTTC
>14|TRBV7-2|TRBJ2-1|NA|NA
CASSLIGSGGEQFF
TGTGCCAGCAGCTTAATTGGGAGTGGCGGTGAGCAGTTCTTC
>16|TRBV4-3|TRBJ1-1|NA|NA
CASSQRLTGGNTEAFF
TGCGCCAGCAGCCAAAGACTAACGGGGGGCAACACTGAAGCTTTCTTT
>17|TRBV5-5|TRBJ1-6|TRBD1|few
CASSLEDGTDYNSPLHF
TGTGCCAGCAGCTTGGAGGATGGGACAGATTATAATTCACCCCTCCACTTT
>16|TRBV13|TRBJ2-1|TRBD1|once
CASSLEQGQGRNEQFF
TGTGCCAGCAGCTTAGAGCAAGGACAGGGAAGGAATGAGCAGTTCTTC
>15|TRBV27|TRBJ2-7|TRBD2|NA
CASSVIAGGRYEQYF
TGTGCCAGCAGTGTCATAGCGGGAGGTCGTTACGAGCAGTACTTC
>14|TRBV23-1|TRBJ1-5|NA|few
CASSQSSGDQPQHF
TGCGCCAGCAGTCAATCGTCAGGGGATCAGCCCCAGCATTTT
>14|TRBV7-6|TRBJ2-1|NA|NA
CASSPYGTSDEQFF
TGTGCCAGCAGCCCATACGGGACTTCCGATGAGCAGTTCTTC
>16|TRBV6-4|TRBJ2-7|NA|NA
CASSEAGDKAPYEQYF
TGTGCCAGCAGTGAGGCAGGGGACAAGGCTCCCTACGAGCAGTACTTC
>15|TRBV28|TRBJ2-1|TRBD2|NA
CASRPAGEGYNEQFF
TGTGCCAGCAGACCAGCGGGAGAGGGGTACAATGAGCAGTTCTTC
>13|TRBV7-2|TRBJ2-1|NA|NA
CASSLWAINEQFF
TGTGCCAGCAGCTTATGGGCCATTAATGAGCAGTTCTTC
>16|TRBV13|TRBJ2-1|TRBD1|once
CASSLGGQGSYNEQFF
TGTGCCAGCAGCTTAGGGGGACAGGGCTCCTACAATGAGCAGTTCTTC
>14|TRBV10-2|TRBJ1-4|TRBD1|NA
CASSERQGNEKLFF
TGCGCCAGCAGTGAAAGACAGGGTAATGAAAAACTGTTTTTT
>16|TRBV9|TRBJ2-7|TRBD2|NA
CASSVASGGGMNEQYF
TGTGCCAGCAGCGTGGCTAGCGGGGGGGGTATGAACGAGCAGTACTTC
>14|TRBV7-2|TRBJ2-3|TRBD1|NA
CASSLGQGTDTQYF
TGTGCCAGCAGCCTGGGACAGGGAACAGATACGCAGTATTTT
>15|TRBV10-3|TRBJ2-3|NA|NA
CAIRKTGLGTDTQYF
TGTGCCATCAGAAAGACAGGTCTAGGCACAGATACGCAGTATTTT
>14|TRBV19|TRBJ2-3|NA|NA
CASSPGSLGDTQYF
TGTGCCAGTTCTCCGGGAAGCTTGGGAGATACGCAGTATTTT
>14|TRBV2|TRBJ2-2|NA|few
CASRGDAGTGELFF
TGTGCCAGCAGGGGAGATGCGGGAACCGGGGAGCTGTTTTTT
>15|TRBV6-5|TRBJ2-7|NA|NA
CASSSPGHQGYEQYF
TGTGCCAGCAGTTCACCAGGCCACCAGGGCTACGAGCAGTACTTC
>15|TRBV7-8|TRBJ2-5|NA|NA
CASSLDRTPQETQYF
TGTGCCAGCAGCTTGGATAGGACACCTCAAGAGACCCAGTACTTC
>17|TRBV7-2|TRBJ2-7|TRBD2|NA
CASSLLSGGLVPYEQYF
TGTGCCAGCAGCTTATTGAGCGGGGGACTAGTTCCCTACGAGCAGTACTTC
>16|TRBV4-3|TRBJ2-7|TRBD2|NA
CASGEAEGLGAYEQYF
TGCGCCAGCGGGGAGGCCGAGGGACTAGGTGCCTACGAGCAGTACTTC
>14|TRBV10-3|TRBJ1-6|TRBD1|NA
CAISEGRGSSPLHF
TGTGCCATCAGTGAGGGCAGGGGGAGCTCACCCCTCCACTTT
>17|TRBV7-3|TRBJ2-2|NA|few
CASSLGGRSGGTGELFF
TGTGCCAGCAGCTTAGGTGGACGGTCCGGGGGCACCGGGGAGCTGTTTTTT
>13|TRBV27|TRBJ2-5|TRBD2|NA
CASSPSGEETQYF
TGTGCCAGCAGTCCGAGCGGGGAAGAGACCCAGTACTTC
>14|TRBV28|TRBJ1-4|NA|NA
CASSSGQLNEKLFF
TGTGCCAGCAGTTCTGGGCAACTTAATGAAAAACTGTTTTTT
>15|TRBV27|TRBJ2-3|NA|NA
CASHAKGVITDTQYF
TGTGCCAGCCATGCCAAGGGGGTTATCACAGATACGCAGTATTTT
>14|TRBV5-1|TRBJ2-3|NA|NA
CASSPDSGTDTQYF
TGCGCCAGCAGCCCGGACAGCGGCACAGATACGCAGTATTTT
>16|TRBV4-2|TRBJ2-3|NA|NA
CASSQVRRVSSDTQYF
TGTGCCAGCAGCCAAGTTAGGAGGGTTAGTTCAGATACGCAGTATTTT
>16|TRBV10-3|TRBJ2-3|NA|NA
CAISVSSTSGADTQYF
TGTGCCATCAGTGTTTCTAGCACCTCAGGGGCAGATACGCAGTATTTT
>15|TRBV6-1|TRBJ1-2|NA|once
CASSENWFENYGYTF
TGTGCCAGCAGTGAAAACTGGTTTGAGAACTATGGCTACACCTTC
>17|TRBV2|TRBJ1-6|TRBD1|NA
CASSFRDRGLVNSPLHF
TGTGCCAGCAGCTTCCGGGACAGGGGTCTTGTTAATTCACCCCTCCACTTT
>17|TRBV5-8|TRBJ1-1|TRBD1|few
CASSVDRGDPMNTEAFF
TGTGCCAGCAGCGTGGACAGGGGAGATCCTATGAACACTGAAGCTTTCTTT
>14|TRBV28|TRBJ2-7|TRBD2|NA
CASTSLGGNYEQYF
TGTGCCAGCACTAGTTTGGGAGGGAACTACGAGCAGTACTTC
>15|TRBV18|TRBJ1-5|NA|few
CASSDAQGSNQPQHF
TGTGCCAGCTCAGACGCTCAGGGTAGCAATCAGCCCCAGCATTTT
>15|TRBV7-9|TRBJ1-5|NA|NA
CASSYYKGRNQPQHF
TGTGCCAGCAGCTATTACAAGGGGAGGAATCAGCCCCAGCATTTT
>16|TRBV4-1|TRBJ2-7|TRBD2|NA
CASSHIAGGAPYEQYF
TGCGCCAGCAGCCATATAGCGGGAGGGGCCCCCTACGAGCAGTACTTC
>15|TRBV7-3|TRBJ2-3|NA|NA
CASSPQQGRTDTQYF
TGTGCCAGCAGCCCACAACAGGGCCGCACAGATACGCAGTATTTT
>15|TRBV10-1|TRBJ2-1|TRBD2|NA
CASSVSRGGEVSPFF
TGCGCCAGCAGTGTTTCCCGGGGGGGCGAGGTCTCCCCGTTCTTC
>14|TRBV15|TRBJ2-7|TRBD2|NA
CATSRSGTSYEQYF
TGTGCCACCAGCCGAAGCGGGACTTCCTACGAGCAGTACTTC
>14|TRBV7-2|TRBJ1-1|TRBD1|few
CASSAGGANTEAFF
TGTGCCAGCAGCGCAGGGGGTGCGAACACTGAAGCTTTCTTT
>15|TRBV5-1|TRBJ2-2|NA|NA
CASSLRGGQVGELLF
TGCGCCAGCAGCTTGAGGGGGGGCCAGGTCGGGGAGCTGCTTTTT
>16|TRBV9|TRBJ2-1|NA|NA
CASSVAGSFSYNEQFF
TGTGCCAGCAGCGTAGCAGGCAGCTTTTCCTACAATGAGCAGTTCTTC
>14|TRBV7-2|TRBJ2-7|NA|few
CASSLLRSSYEQYF
TGTGCCAGCAGCTTACTTAGAAGCTCCTACGAGCAGTACTTC
>14|TRBV6-1|TRBJ2-5|TRBD2|NA
CASNQRGAQETQYF
TGTGCCAGCAACCAGCGGGGGGCTCAAGAGACCCAGTACTTC
>13|TRBV7-3|TRBJ2-7|TRBD2|few
CASSLAGGYEQYF
TGTGCCAGCAGCCTAGCGGGAGGGTACGAGCAGTACTTC
>16|TRBV4-1|TRBJ2-5|NA|NA
CASSPKGGEDQETQYF
TGCGCCAGCAGCCCGAAAGGCGGGGAAGACCAAGAGACCCAGTACTTC